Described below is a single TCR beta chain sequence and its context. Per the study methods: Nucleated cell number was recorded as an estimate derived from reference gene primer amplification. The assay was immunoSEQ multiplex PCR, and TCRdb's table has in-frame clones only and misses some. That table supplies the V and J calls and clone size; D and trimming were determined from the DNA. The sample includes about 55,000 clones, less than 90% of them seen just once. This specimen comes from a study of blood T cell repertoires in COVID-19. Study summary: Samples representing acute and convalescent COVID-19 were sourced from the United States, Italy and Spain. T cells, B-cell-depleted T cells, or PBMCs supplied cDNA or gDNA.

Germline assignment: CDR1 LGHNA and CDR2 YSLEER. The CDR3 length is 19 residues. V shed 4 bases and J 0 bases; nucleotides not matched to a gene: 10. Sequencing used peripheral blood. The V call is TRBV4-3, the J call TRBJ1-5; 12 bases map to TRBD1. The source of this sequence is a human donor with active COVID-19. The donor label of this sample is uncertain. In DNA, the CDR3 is TGCGCCAGCAGCCGCGGCCCGGGACAGGGGGCGAATAGCAATCAGCCCCAGCATTTT. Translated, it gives CASSRGPGQGANSNQPQHF.